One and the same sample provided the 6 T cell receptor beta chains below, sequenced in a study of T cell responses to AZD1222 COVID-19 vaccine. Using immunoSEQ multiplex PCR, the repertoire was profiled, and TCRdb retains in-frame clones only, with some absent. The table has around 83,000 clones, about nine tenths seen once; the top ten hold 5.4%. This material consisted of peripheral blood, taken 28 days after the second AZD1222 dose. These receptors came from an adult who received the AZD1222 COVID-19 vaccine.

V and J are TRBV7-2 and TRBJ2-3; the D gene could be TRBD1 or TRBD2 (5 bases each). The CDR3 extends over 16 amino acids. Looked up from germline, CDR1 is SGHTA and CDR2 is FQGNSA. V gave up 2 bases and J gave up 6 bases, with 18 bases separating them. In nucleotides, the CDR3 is TGTGCCAGCAGCTTATCCGGGGCCGGGGTCGGGGATACGCAGTATTTT. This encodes CASSLSGAGVGDTQYF.

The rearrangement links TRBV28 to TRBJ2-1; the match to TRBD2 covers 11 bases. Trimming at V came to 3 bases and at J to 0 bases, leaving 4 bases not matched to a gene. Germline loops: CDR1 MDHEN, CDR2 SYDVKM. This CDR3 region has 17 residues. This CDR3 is CASSLGSGGASYNEQFF. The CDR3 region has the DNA TGTGCCAGCAGTTTGGGTAGCGGGGGGGCCTCCTACAATGAGCAGTTCTTC. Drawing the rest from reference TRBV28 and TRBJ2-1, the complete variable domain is DVKVTQSSRYLVKRTGEKVFLECVQDMDHENMFWYRQDPGLGLRLIYFSYDVKMKEKGDIPEGYSVSREKKERFSLILESASTNQTSMYLCASSLGSGGASYNEQFFGPGTRLTVL.

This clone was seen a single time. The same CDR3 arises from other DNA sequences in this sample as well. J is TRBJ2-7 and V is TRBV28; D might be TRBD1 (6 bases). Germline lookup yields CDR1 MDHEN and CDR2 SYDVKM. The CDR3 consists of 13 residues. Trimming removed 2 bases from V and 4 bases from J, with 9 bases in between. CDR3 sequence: CASSLQGSYEQYF. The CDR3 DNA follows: TGTGCCAGCAGTTTACAGGGGTCTTACGAGCAGTACTTC.

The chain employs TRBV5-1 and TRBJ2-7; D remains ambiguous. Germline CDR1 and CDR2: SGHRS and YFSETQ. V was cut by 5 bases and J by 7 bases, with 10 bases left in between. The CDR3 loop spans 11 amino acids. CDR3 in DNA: TGCGCCAGCAGGGAGTTCGAAGAGCAGTACTTC. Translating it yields CASREFEEQYF.

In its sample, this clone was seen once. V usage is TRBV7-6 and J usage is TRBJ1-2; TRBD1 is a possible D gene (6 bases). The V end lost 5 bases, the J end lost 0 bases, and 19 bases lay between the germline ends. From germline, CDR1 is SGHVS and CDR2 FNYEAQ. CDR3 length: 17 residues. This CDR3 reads CASSPGGGLLANYGYTF. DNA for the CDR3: TGTGCCAGCAGCCCAGGTGGGGGGCTCTTAGCTAACTATGGCTACACCTTC.

The chain's CDR3 is CASSIWQNSNQPQHF. CDR3 sequence (DNA): TGTGCCAGTAGTATATGGCAAAACAGCAATCAGCCCCAGCATTTT. The chain carries TRBV19 and TRBJ1-5; D uncertain. This CDR3 spans 15 amino acids. V was pared by 2 bases and J by 1 base, with 9 bases between. Germline V gives CDR1 LNHDA, CDR2 SQIVND (reference sequence).